The sequence of this T cell receptor (beta chain) was determined in a study of Graves' ophthalmopathy and Graves' hyperthyroidism. Turning to the study itself: Untreated patients at initial diagnosis provided peripheral blood.

The V and J ends lost 11 bases and 8 bases, in that order; junction bases with no gene match: 8. Germline CDR1 MGHDK, CDR2 SYGVNS. This CDR3 comprises 14 residues. CDR3 regions of TCR beta were amplified from RNA transcripts. HTBI primers were used in a first-round RT-PCR, which preceded a second-round multiplex PCR. TCRdb fed the multiplex PCR reads into MiXCR, producing one record per CDR3 protein. The table lists around 600,000 distinct CDR3 sequences, roughly two fifths of them singletons, with more than 2.5% in the top ten. Material for sequencing was peripheral blood. The sequence derives from an adult man with Graves' ophthalmopathy. This chain links TRBV25-1 with TRBJ1-6; 11 bases are a match to TRBD1. CDR3 loop: CAWSEGQGDSPLHF. The CDR3, as DNA: TGTGCCTGGAGCGAGGGACAGGGGGATTCACCCCTCCACTTT.